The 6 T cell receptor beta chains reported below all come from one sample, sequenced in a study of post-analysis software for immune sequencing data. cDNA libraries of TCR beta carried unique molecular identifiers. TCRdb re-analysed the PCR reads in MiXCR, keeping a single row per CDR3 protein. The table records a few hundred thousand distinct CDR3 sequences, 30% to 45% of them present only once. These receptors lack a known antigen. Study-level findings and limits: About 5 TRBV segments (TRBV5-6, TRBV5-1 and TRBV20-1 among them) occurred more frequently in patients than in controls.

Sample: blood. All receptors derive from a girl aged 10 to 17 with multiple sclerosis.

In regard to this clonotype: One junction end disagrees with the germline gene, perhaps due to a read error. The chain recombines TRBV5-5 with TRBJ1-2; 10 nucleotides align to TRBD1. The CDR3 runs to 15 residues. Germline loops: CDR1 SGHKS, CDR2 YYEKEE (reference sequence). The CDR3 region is CASSSWTGGNYGYIF. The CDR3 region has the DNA TGTGCCAGCAGCTCCTGGACAGGGGGTAACTATGGCTACATCTTC.

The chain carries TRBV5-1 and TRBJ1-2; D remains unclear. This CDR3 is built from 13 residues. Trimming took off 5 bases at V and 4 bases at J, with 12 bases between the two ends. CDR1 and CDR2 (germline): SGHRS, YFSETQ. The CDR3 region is CASSPDYGYGYTF. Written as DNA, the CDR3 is TGCGCCAGCAGTCCGGACTACGGCTATGGCTACACCTTC.

The CDR3 sequence: CASSQWTSGGGLYNEQFF. The CDR3 DNA sequence: TGCGCCAGCAGCCAATGGACTAGCGGGGGCGGCCTTTACAATGAGCAGTTCTTC. This chain links TRBV4-1 with TRBJ2-1; 13 nucleotides match TRBD2. The germline CDR1 and CDR2 sequences are MGHRA and YSYEKL. The CDR3 loop spans 18 amino acids. Trimming at V came to 2 bases and at J to 4 bases, leaving 8 bases not matched to a gene.

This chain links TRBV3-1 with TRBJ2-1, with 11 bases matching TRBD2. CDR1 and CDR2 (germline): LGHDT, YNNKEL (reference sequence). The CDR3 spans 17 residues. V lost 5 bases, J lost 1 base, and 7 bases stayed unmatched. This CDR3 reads CASSRGGLADSYNEQFF. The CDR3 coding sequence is TGTGCCAGCAGCAGAGGGGGACTAGCGGATTCCTACAATGAGCAGTTCTTC.

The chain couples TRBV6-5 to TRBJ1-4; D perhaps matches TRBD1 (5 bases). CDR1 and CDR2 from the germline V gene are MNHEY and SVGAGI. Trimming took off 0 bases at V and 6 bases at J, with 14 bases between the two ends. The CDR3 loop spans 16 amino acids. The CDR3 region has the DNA TGTGCCAGCAGTTACTCGAGATGGGGGTTTGATGAAAAACTGTTTTTT. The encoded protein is CASSYSRWGFDEKLFF.

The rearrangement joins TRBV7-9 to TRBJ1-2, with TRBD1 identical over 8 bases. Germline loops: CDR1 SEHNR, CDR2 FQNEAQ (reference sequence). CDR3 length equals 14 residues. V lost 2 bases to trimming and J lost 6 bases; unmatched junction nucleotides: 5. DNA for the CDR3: TGTGCCAGCAGCTTAAGGCAGGGGGCAGATGGCTACACCTTC. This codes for CASSLRQGADGYTF.